The 21 T cell receptor beta chains reported below all come from one sample, sequenced in a study of blood T cell repertoires in COVID-19. Here immunoSEQ multiplex PCR was the method, and the copy in TCRdb shows in-frame clones only, minus some. The top ten clones hold around 13% of a sample with 70,000 or so clones, 86% of them seen once. The specimen sequenced was peripheral blood. The receptors originated from a woman between 55 and 75 years old with acute or convalescent COVID-19.

V is TRBV11-1 and J is TRBJ1-2; D might be TRBD1 (6 bases). The CDR3 length is 15 residues. The ends were cut back, 3 bases at V and 7 bases at J, with 18 bases in the middle. Germline lookup yields CDR1 SGHAT and CDR2 FQDESV (reference sequence). CDR3 sequence: CASSFSTGTSAGYTF. DNA for the CDR3: TGTGCCAGCAGCTTCTCAACAGGGACGTCCGCTGGCTACACCTTC.

This sequence joins TRBV5-1 and TRBJ1-1; 8 bases match TRBD1. Germline V lookup: CDR1 SGHRS, CDR2 YFSETQ. The CDR3 has 16 amino acids. V shed 2 bases and J 5 bases; nucleotides not matched to a gene: 11. CDR3 region: CASSFDRTGRDTEAFF. CDR3 in DNA: TGCGCCAGCAGCTTTGATCGGACAGGGAGGGATACTGAAGCTTTCTTT.

The rearrangement joins TRBV11-2 to TRBJ2-1; 15 bases match TRBD2. The CDR3 covers 19 residues. V shed 7 bases and J 2 bases; nucleotides not matched to a gene: 12. Germline loops: CDR1 SGHAT, CDR2 FQNNGV. CDR3 amino acids: CASNGEGTSGGFTYNEQFF. CDR3 nucleotide sequence: TGTGCCAGCAACGGTGAAGGGACTAGCGGGGGGTTCACCTACAATGAGCAGTTCTTC.

This clone is a singleton in its sample. The DNA of the CDR3 is TGTGCCAGCAGCCCGGGCGACAGGGGCCGTTCGGGCTACACCTTC. As protein: CASSPGDRGRSGYTF. The chain recombines TRBV3-1 (or the pseudogene TRBV3-2) with TRBJ1-2, with 8 bases that match TRBD1. V lost 4 bases to trimming and J lost 8 bases; unmatched junction nucleotides: 12. The CDR3 loop spans 15 amino acids. Germline V CDR1 and CDR2: LGHDT, YNNKEL (reference sequence).

The V and J genes are TRBV12-3 or TRBV12-4 and TRBJ2-1; D may be TRBD2 (5 bases). The CDR3 totals 13 residues. The V and J ends lost 3 bases and 9 bases respectively, with 12 bases between them. The CDR3 loop reads CASSFGVEAEQFF. Here the CDR3 DNA reads TGTGCCAGCAGTTTCGGGGTGGAGGCTGAGCAGTTCTTC.

This sequence joins TRBV12-5 and TRBJ2-5, with D tentatively TRBD1 (6 bases). CDR1 LGHNT and CDR2 FRNRAP come from the germline V gene. Deletions cut 0 bases from V and 5 bases from J, with 10 bases between. The CDR3 length is 14 residues. The CDR3 coding sequence is TGTGCTAGTGGTTTGGTAGGACAGCCCGAGACCCAGTACTTC. Protein sequence: CASGLVGQPETQYF. Together with reference TRBV12-5 and TRBJ2-5, the CDR3 gives the full variable domain: DARVTQTPRHKVTEMGQEVTMRCQPILGHNTVFWYRQTMMQGLELLAYFRNRAPLDDSGMPKDRFSAEMPDATLATLKIQPSEPRDSAVYFCASGLVGQPETQYFGPGTRLLVL.

The chain carries TRBV29-1 and TRBJ1-3; 9 positions match TRBD1. CDR1 SQVTM and CDR2 ANQGSEA come from the germline V gene. This CDR3 is 14 amino acids long. The V and J ends lost 4 bases and 3 bases, in that order; junction bases with no gene match: 4. The CDR3 DNA is TGCAGCGTTGCCCGGACAGGGGATGGAAACACCATATATTTT. This gives the protein CSVARTGDGNTIYF.

This clone was counted a few times. The chain recombines TRBV5-1 with TRBJ2-2; TRBD2 agrees at 15 bases. CDR1 and CDR2 from the germline V gene are SGHRS and YFSETQ. Trimming took 7 bases from V and 6 from J; bases not matched to a gene: 4. The CDR3 contains 15 residues. The CDR3, as DNA: TGCGCCAGCCGACGGACTAGCGGGGGGGCCGGGGAGCTGTTTTTT. Its protein product is CASRRTSGGAGELFF. Using reference TRBV5-1 and TRBJ2-2 for the parts outside the CDR3, the full variable domain is KAGVTQTPRYLIKTRGQQVTLSCSPISGHRSVSWYQQTPGQGLQFLFEYFSETQRNKGNFPGRFSGRQFSNSRSEMNVSTLELGDSALYLCASRRTSGGAGELFFGEGSRLTVL.

J is TRBJ2-1 and V is TRBV5-1; TRBD2 matches at 8 bases. J gave up 0 bases and V 4 bases, and 3 bases lay outside the gene matches. This CDR3 is 15 amino acids long. In germline, CDR1 is SGHRS, CDR2 YFSETQ. The CDR3 sequence: CASSGGGRSYNEQFF. As DNA, the CDR3 is TGCGCCAGCAGCGGCGGGGGGCGCTCCTACAATGAGCAGTTCTTC.

The rearrangement uses TRBV28 and TRBJ2-3; 7 bases are shared with TRBD2. The CDR3 runs to 17 residues. V was clipped by 3 bases and J by 3 bases; unmatched bases: 12. Germline values: CDR1 MDHEN, CDR2 SYDVKM. The CDR3 sequence: CASSFSSGRRRTDTQYF. CDR3 nucleotides: TGTGCCAGCAGTTTTTCGTCCGGGAGGCGGAGGACAGATACGCAGTATTTT.

The chain recombines TRBV3-1 (or the pseudogene TRBV3-2) with TRBJ2-1, with 8 bases identical to TRBD2. The CDR3 loop spans 16 amino acids. Germline lookup yields CDR1 LGHDT and CDR2 YNNKEL (reference sequence). Trimming at V came to 3 bases and at J to 5 bases, leaving 9 bases not matched to a gene. The CDR3 loop reads CASSHTRGGRNNEQFF. The DNA for the CDR3 is TGTGCCAGCAGCCATACCCGGGGGGGCCGGAACAATGAGCAGTTCTTC.

The chain joins TRBV29-1 to TRBJ1-1; TRBD1 aligns across 9 bases. CDR3 length: 14 residues. Trimming took 1 base from V and 7 from J; bases not matched to a gene: 7. CDR1 SQVTM and CDR2 ANQGSEA come from the germline V gene. The CDR3 sequence is CSVEAGQGPVEAFF. The CDR3 DNA sequence: TGCAGCGTTGAAGCGGGACAGGGTCCCGTTGAAGCTTTCTTT.

V usage is TRBV12-3 or TRBV12-4 and J usage is TRBJ1-1; no firm D call. V lost 5 bases, J lost 5 bases, and 12 bases lay in between. The CDR3 has 13 amino acids. The chain's CDR3 is CASSPRVGTEAFF. CDR3 nucleotide sequence: TGTGCCAGCAGTCCGAGGGTAGGGACTGAAGCTTTCTTT.

The chain couples TRBV28 to TRBJ2-5, with TRBD2 identical over 13 bases. The CDR3 runs to 17 residues. V dropped 5 bases and J dropped 2; count of bases not matched to a gene: 8. Germline assignment: CDR1 MDHEN and CDR2 SYDVKM. CDR3 sequence reads: CASSHPGTSGKQETQYF. CDR3 nucleotides: TGTGCCAGCAGTCATCCCGGGACTAGCGGGAAACAAGAGACCCAGTACTTC.

The genes are TRBV7-2 and TRBJ1-1, with D perhaps matching TRBD1 (6 bases). Trimming took 5 bases from V and 0 from J, leaving 13 bases between them. In germline, CDR1 is SGHTA, CDR2 FQGNSA. The CDR3 totals 15 residues. In nucleotides, the CDR3 is TGTGCCAGCAGCCCGATCAGGGGCATGAACACTGAAGCTTTCTTT. Translating gives CASSPIRGMNTEAFF.

The chain has TRBV28 and TRBJ2-2, with a tentative D call TRBD1 (6 bases). Trimming left V 6 bases short and J 4 bases short, with 9 bases between. This CDR3 has 13 amino acids. Germline V gene data show CDR1 as MDHEN and CDR2 as SYDVKM. The CDR3 region has the DNA TGTGCCAGCAGAGTGGGGGCCACCGGGGAGCTGTTTTTT. It specifies CASRVGATGELFF.

This clone has only one observation. The rearrangement links TRBV5-6 to TRBJ2-7, with a tentative D call TRBD1 (6 bases). Trimming took 0 bases from V and 3 from J, leaving 16 bases between them. Per germline, CDR1 SGHDT and CDR2 YYEEEE. CDR3 size: 16 residues. CDR3 coding DNA: TGTGCCAGCAGCTTGGTGGGACAAAAACTCTACTACGAGCAGTACTTC. Translating it yields CASSLVGQKLYYEQYF.

The chain links TRBV10-3 to TRBJ2-7, with D perhaps matching TRBD2 (6 bases). Germline V gene data show CDR1 as ENHRY and CDR2 as SYGVKD. V was cut by 2 bases and J by 0 bases, with 14 bases left in between. There are 16 residues in the CDR3. Here the CDR3 DNA reads TGTGCCATCAGTGAGCCGGGGACTCCAAGCTCCTACGAGCAGTACTTC. Encoded protein: CAISEPGTPSSYEQYF.

This clone has more than one count but fewer than ten. The chain has TRBV5-1 and TRBJ2-3; D unclear. The CDR3 spans 16 residues. V was shortened by 0 bases and J by 5 bases, with 16 bases between the two germline ends. CDR1 and CDR2 (germline): SGHRS, YFSETQ. The CDR3 protein is CASSLEELSSVDTQYF. In DNA form, the CDR3 reads TGCGCCAGCAGCTTGGAGGAACTATCTTCGGTAGATACGCAGTATTTT.

This sequence joins TRBV5-8 and TRBJ2-6; possible D gene TRBD2, 6 bases. The CDR3 length is 17 residues. Germline loops: CDR1 SGHTS, CDR2 YDEGEE. Trimming took off 1 base at V and 0 bases at J, with 11 bases between the two ends. In DNA, the CDR3 is TGTGCCAGCAGCTTGCAGGGACTGACCTCTGGGGCCAACGTCCTGACTTTC. It translates to CASSLQGLTSGANVLTF.

This clone was detected once. The rearrangement uses TRBV12-3 or TRBV12-4 and TRBJ2-2; maybe TRBD1 (6 bases). V lost 6 bases to trimming and J lost 6 bases, with 11 bases between them. This CDR3 contains 13 residues. The CDR3 spells CASRSTGSGELFF. The CDR3 nucleotides read TGTGCCAGCAGGTCTACAGGGTCCGGGGAGCTGTTTTTT.